A selection of T cell receptor beta chains follows, all from one sample in a study of blood T cell repertoires in COVID-19. Profiled with immunoSEQ multiplex PCR; TCRdb holds only in-frame clones, not every one. The sample lists some 230,000 clones; 75% to 90% were seen once. What was sequenced was peripheral blood. The receptor set was obtained from a man aged 25-40 years who had recovered from COVID-19. The CDR3 runs from the conserved cysteine through the conserved F or W. Fields, in order: V gene, J gene, clone size, D gene, CDR3 protein, CDR3 DNA. The D gene is left open where the match is weak. Size is omitted from some rows. Given values are once, few, many or a class for expanded clones.

V gene: TRBV7-2
J gene: TRBJ1-1
clone size: -
D gene: -
CDR3 protein: CASSSAGRTEAFF
CDR3 DNA: TGTGCCAGCAGCTCCGCGGGGAGGACTGAAGCTTTCTTT

V gene: TRBV7-9
J gene: TRBJ1-2
clone size: -
D gene: -
CDR3 protein: CASSLDGLYGYTF
CDR3 DNA: TGTGCCAGCAGCTTAGATGGCCTCTATGGCTACACCTTC

V gene: TRBV9
J gene: TRBJ2-7
clone size: -
D gene: -
CDR3 protein: CASSITGSSYEQYF
CDR3 DNA: TGTGCCAGCAGCATAACAGGGAGCTCCTACGAGCAGTACTTC

V gene: TRBV18
J gene: TRBJ2-3
clone size: -
D gene: TRBD1
CDR3 protein: CASSMGQGGDTQYF
CDR3 DNA: TGTGCCAGCTCCATGGGACAGGGAGGCGATACGCAGTATTTT

V gene: TRBV10-2
J gene: TRBJ2-7
clone size: -
D gene: TRBD2
CDR3 protein: CASSEPGLGKDEQYF
CDR3 DNA: TGCGCCAGCAGTGAGCCGGGACTAGGGAAGGACGAGCAGTACTTC

V gene: TRBV5-1
J gene: TRBJ1-2
clone size: -
D gene: -
CDR3 protein: CASSLGRNYTF
CDR3 DNA: TGCGCCAGCAGCTTGGGCAGGAACTACACCTTC

V gene: TRBV6-5
J gene: TRBJ2-7
clone size: -
D gene: -
CDR3 protein: CATLTRATYEQYF
CDR3 DNA: TGTGCCACCCTGACCAGGGCTACCTACGAGCAGTACTTC

V gene: TRBV4-3
J gene: TRBJ1-1
clone size: -
D gene: -
CDR3 protein: CASSQGQRNTEAFF
CDR3 DNA: TGCGCCAGCAGCCAAGGACAGAGGAACACTGAAGCTTTCTTT

V gene: TRBV29-1
J gene: TRBJ1-1
clone size: few
D gene: TRBD1
CDR3 protein: CSVRDRGLTEAFF
CDR3 DNA: TGCAGCGTCAGGGACAGGGGTTTGACTGAAGCTTTCTTT

V gene: TRBV5-1
J gene: TRBJ2-7
clone size: -
D gene: -
CDR3 protein: CASSNPGSDEQYF
CDR3 DNA: TGCGCCAGCAGCAATCCCGGGTCGGACGAGCAGTACTTC

V gene: TRBV6-5
J gene: TRBJ2-2
clone size: -
D gene: -
CDR3 protein: CASSLEGGAGELFF
CDR3 DNA: TGTGCCAGCAGTTTGGAGGGCGGGGCCGGGGAGCTGTTTTTT

V gene: TRBV6-5
J gene: TRBJ2-3
clone size: -
D gene: TRBD1
CDR3 protein: CATPGGQAEDTQYF
CDR3 DNA: TGTGCCACTCCCGGCGGACAGGCGGAAGATACGCAGTATTTT

V gene: TRBV3-1/TRBV3-2
J gene: TRBJ1-2
clone size: -
D gene: -
CDR3 protein: CASSPPGYYGYTF
CDR3 DNA: TGTGCCAGCAGTCCCCCGGGTTACTATGGCTACACCTTC

V gene: TRBV7-2
J gene: TRBJ2-1
clone size: -
D gene: TRBD2
CDR3 protein: CASSLYSRRGIYNEQFF
CDR3 DNA: TGTGCCAGCAGCTTGTATTCGCGGCGGGGGATCTACAATGAGCAGTTCTTC

V gene: TRBV30
J gene: TRBJ2-3
clone size: -
D gene: -
CDR3 protein: CAWSSTDTQYF
CDR3 DNA: TGTGCCTGGAGTTCGACAGATACGCAGTATTTT

V gene: TRBV7-2
J gene: TRBJ1-5
clone size: -
D gene: TRBD1
CDR3 protein: CASSLRQGFVSNQPQHF
CDR3 DNA: TGTGCCAGCAGCTTAAGACAGGGGTTCGTAAGCAATCAGCCCCAGCATTTT

V gene: TRBV15
J gene: TRBJ1-1
clone size: -
D gene: -
CDR3 protein: CATSRDYRANTEAFF
CDR3 DNA: TGTGCCACCAGCAGAGATTACAGAGCGAACACTGAAGCTTTCTTT